Shown below are 18 T cell receptor beta chains from a single sample sequenced in a study of early T cells in non-severe SARS-CoV-2 infection. One entry per CDR3 protein results from TCRdb running MiXCR on the 5' RACE reads. The repertoire includes about 20,000 distinct CDR3 sequences, roughly 4.5% of them detected once, and 15% to 20% sits in the top ten. The sequenced sample consisted of whole blood. Source of these receptors: an adult who was a healthcare worker with PCR-confirmed SARS-CoV-2 infection or an uninfected control (not recorded which).

By sample share, this clonotype is medium-sized. The CDR3 DNA follows: TGTGCCAGCAGTTTTAGCCCCGAGCCTCGGACCGGAAACACCATATATTTT. It encodes CASSFSPEPRTGNTIYF. J is TRBJ1-3 and V is TRBV27; D not resolved. With 3 bases removed from V and 4 bases from J, the gap between germline ends came to 19 bases. Germline loops: CDR1 MNHEY, CDR2 SMNVEV (reference sequence). The CDR3 is 17 amino acids.

This clonotype was detected many times. The chain joins TRBV10-3 to TRBJ1-1, with 7 bases lining up with TRBD1. Per the germline V gene, CDR1 is ENHRY and CDR2 is SYGVKD. With V trimmed by 3 bases and J by 2 bases, 6 bases remained unmatched. The CDR3 length is 15 residues. For the CDR3, the DNA is TGTGCCATCAGTGACTTTACAGGGGCTAACACTGAAGCTTTCTTT. This sequence encodes CAISDFTGANTEAFF.

There are many counts of this clonotype. This chain uses TRBV2 with TRBJ1-2, with D perhaps matching TRBD1 (5 bases). This CDR3 has 11 amino acids. The V end lost 7 bases, the J end lost 4 bases, and 7 bases lay between the germline ends. Per the germline V gene, CDR1 is SNHLY and CDR2 is FYNNEI. CDR3 loop: CASTGGYGYTF. CDR3 nucleotides: TGTGCCAGCACGGGGGGCTATGGCTACACCTTC.

This clonotype was observed at least ten times. CDR3 loop: CASSQEYSGGPHEQFF. CDR3 DNA: TGCGCCAGCAGCCAAGAGTATAGCGGAGGTCCCCATGAGCAGTTCTTC. The J gene is TRBJ2-1, the V gene TRBV4-3; TRBD2 is a possible D gene (6 bases). The CDR3 is 16 residues long. V lost 0 bases to trimming and J lost 8 bases, with 17 bases between them. Germline V CDR1 and CDR2: LGHNA, YSLEER.

This clonotype was picked up many times. The genes are TRBV4-2 and TRBJ2-5; 9 bases are a match to TRBD1. Germline assignment: CDR1 LGHNA and CDR2 YNFKEQ. This CDR3 is 16 amino acids long. Germline trimming cut 2 bases from V and 4 bases from J; bases unmatched to any gene: 8. CDR3 sequence: CASSQRRGQGSETQYF. The CDR3 DNA is TGTGCCAGCAGCCAAAGGAGGGGACAGGGTTCAGAGACCCAGTACTTC.

V and J are TRBV12-3 or TRBV12-4 and TRBJ2-3; D gene ambiguous. This CDR3 has 11 amino acids. V dropped 2 bases and J dropped 5 bases, with 2 bases sitting between them. CDR3 loop: CASSLKDTQYF. The CDR3 coding sequence is TGTGCCAGCAGTTTAAAAGATACGCAGTATTTT.

In this sample, this clonotype turned up a few times. This CDR3 reads CASSQEQRPEETQYF. The CDR3, as DNA: TGTGCCAGTAGTCAGGAGCAGCGCCCCGAAGAGACCCAGTACTTC. The V call is TRBV19, the J call TRBJ2-5, with unresolved D. The length of the CDR3 is 15 residues. The V and J ends lost 5 bases and 3 bases respectively, with 16 bases between them. Germline V gives CDR1 LNHDA, CDR2 SQIVND (reference sequence).

The CDR3 bases are TGTGCCAGCAGCTTAACAGAAGATAATGGCTACACCTTC. It is translated as CASSLTEDNGYTF. This chain joins TRBV7-9 and TRBJ1-2; no firm D call. Trimming removed 2 bases from V and 6 bases from J, with 10 bases in between. CDR1 and CDR2 (germline): SEHNR, FQNEAQ (reference sequence). The length of the CDR3 is 13 residues. The full variable domain, rest sourced from reference TRBV7-9 and TRBJ1-2, is DTGVSQNPRHKITKRGQNVTFRCDPISEHNRLYWYRQTLGQGPEFLTYFQNEAQLEKSRLLSDRFSAERPKGSFSTLEIQRTEQGDSAMYLCASSLTEDNGYTFGSGTRLTVV.

This clonotype showed up many times. The chain is built from TRBV3-1 and TRBJ2-6; D is perhaps TRBD1 (6 bases). CDR1 LGHDT and CDR2 YNNKEL come from the germline V gene (reference sequence). This CDR3 is 16 amino acids long. Trimming cost V 4 bases and J 1 base, with 11 bases left between them. DNA of the CDR3: TGTGCCAGCAGCCCAGGACAGTTTTCTGGGGCCAACGTCCTGACTTTC. Its translation is CASSPGQFSGANVLTF. Using reference TRBV3-1 and TRBJ2-6 for the parts outside the CDR3, the full variable domain is DTAVSQTPKYLVTQMGNDKSIKCEQNLGHDTMYWYKQDSKKFLKIMFSYNNKELIINETVPNRFSPKSPDKAHLNLHINSLELGDSAVYFCASSPGQFSGANVLTFGAGSRLTVL.

There are many counts of this clonotype. V is TRBV6-6 and J is TRBJ1-1; the D gene is possibly TRBD1 (5 bases). This CDR3 is 16 amino acids long. The V gene lost 4 bases and the J gene lost 1 base, with 16 bases spanning the gap. CDR1 and CDR2 from the germline V gene are MNHNY and SVGAGI (reference sequence). CDR3 DNA sequence: TGTGCCAGCAGTTGGGCCGGGGTAGGGGCGAACACTGAAGCTTTCTTT. Its translation is CASSWAGVGANTEAFF.

The CDR3 DNA reads as TGTGCCAGCAGTTTTGAGCGGGGGCGTGTTGATACGCAGTATTTT. It specifies CASSFERGRVDTQYF. The chain links TRBV27 to TRBJ2-3; 8 bases agree with TRBD2. Looked up from germline, CDR1 is MNHEY and CDR2 is SMNVEV (reference sequence). The CDR3 runs to 15 residues. V dropped 3 bases and J dropped 6; count of bases not matched to a gene: 8.

In this sample, this clonotype turned up many times. The V and J genes are TRBV5-1 and TRBJ1-3, with D possibly matching TRBD1 (6 bases). Germline loops: CDR1 SGHRS, CDR2 YFSETQ. The V end lost 3 bases, the J end lost 0 bases, and 10 bases lay between the germline ends. This CDR3 has 15 residues. The CDR3 protein is CASSSGGGSGNTIYF. DNA for the CDR3: TGCGCCAGCAGCTCGGGAGGGGGCTCTGGAAACACCATATATTTT.

This clonotype was detected ten times or more. The J gene is TRBJ1-1, the V gene TRBV10-3, with TRBD1 matching over 7 bases. V shed 4 bases, J shed 0 bases, and the junction held 2 bases outside the gene matches. There are 14 residues in the CDR3. Germline-derived CDR1 and CDR2 are ENHRY and SYGVKD. CDR3 nucleotides: TGTGCCATCAGTGTTACAGGGGTGAACACTGAAGCTTTCTTT. This encodes CAISVTGVNTEAFF.

This sequence joins TRBV2 and TRBJ1-2; D possibly corresponds to TRBD1 (5 bases). The CDR3 contains 13 residues. V was shortened by 6 bases and J by 4 bases, with 12 bases between the two germline ends. Germline CDR1 SNHLY, CDR2 FYNNEI. CDR3 nucleotide sequence: TGTGCCAGCAGGGGGGATTACAGCTATGGCTACACCTTC. It encodes CASRGDYSYGYTF.

Details on this clonotype: A much larger clone differs from this one at a single base, so this may be a read error. The gene calls are TRBV7-3 and TRBJ1-6; D is possibly TRBD1 (5 bases). The CDR3 spans 14 residues. Germline V CDR1 and CDR2: SGHTA, FQGTGA. DNA for the CDR3: TGTGTCAGCAGCCGACAGCCGTTCAATTCACCCCTCCACTTT. Protein sequence: CVSSRQPFNSPLHF.

Ten or more counts support this clonotype. This chain links TRBV19 with TRBJ1-6; D possibly corresponds to TRBD1 (5 bases). Germline-derived CDR1 and CDR2 are LNHDA and SQIVND (reference sequence). CDR3 size: 16 residues. The V end was cut by 5 bases, the J end by 0 bases, with 11 bases between. Written as DNA, the CDR3 is TGTGCCAGTAGTCGGGACGCCAGCTCCTATAATTCACCCCTCCACTTT. Its protein product is CASSRDASSYNSPLHF.

In its sample, this clonotype was seen a few times. The rearrangement uses TRBV3-1 and TRBJ1-1, with a possible D match to TRBD1 (5 bases). Germline V gene data show CDR1 as LGHDT and CDR2 as YNNKEL (reference sequence). The V end lost 2 bases, the J end lost 11 bases, and 12 bases lay between the germline ends. The length of the CDR3 is 12 residues. The CDR3 nucleotides read TGTGCCAGCAGCCAATCTAGAGGGGAGGCTTTCTTT. Its translation is CASSQSRGEAFF.

This clonotype was found a few times. The chain joins TRBV29-1 to TRBJ1-1; no clear D. The CDR3 is 15 amino acids. Trimming left V 6 bases short and J 1 base short, with 18 bases between. The germline CDR1 and CDR2 sequences are SQVTM and ANQGSEA. This chain's CDR3 is CSVEMVAGRNTEAFF. The CDR3, as DNA: TGCAGCGTCGAGATGGTGGCGGGGAGGAACACTGAAGCTTTCTTT.